A single sample is the source of the 20 T cell receptor beta chains below, sequenced in a study of blood T cell repertoires in COVID-19. The repertoire was sequenced with immunoSEQ multiplex PCR; TCRdb's copy has only in-frame clones and lacks some. Seen here are fewer than 400,000 clones, approximately 88% observed once, and the top ten hold 5%. The sequenced sample was PBMCs or T cells enriched from blood (not recorded which). Every receptor here comes from a man between 25 and 39 years old who had recovered from COVID-19.

The genes are TRBV27 and TRBJ2-7; D perhaps matches TRBD1 (6 bases). The CDR3 is 18 residues long. Germline V gene data show CDR1 as MNHEY and CDR2 as SMNVEV (reference sequence). Trimming removed 5 bases at V and 3 bases at J, with 26 bases between. CDR3 in DNA: TGTGCCAGCAGTCCTCAGGGTACAGGGTCAGGGGTCGGCTACGAGCAGTACTTC. Amino acid sequence: CASSPQGTGSGVGYEQYF.

The rearrangement joins TRBV9 to TRBJ2-1; 7 bases align to TRBD2. V shed 3 bases and J 4 bases; nucleotides not matched to a gene: 4. Germline V CDR1 and CDR2: SGDLS, YYNGEE. The CDR3 is 14 amino acids. CDR3 in amino acids: CASSARGVYNEQFF. The CDR3 region has the DNA TGTGCCAGCAGCGCTCGGGGGGTTTACAATGAGCAGTTCTTC.

This chain links TRBV6-5 with TRBJ2-7; no definite D call. CDR3 length: 12 residues. Germline loops: CDR1 MNHEY, CDR2 SVGAGI. The V and J ends lost 7 bases and 7 bases respectively, with 14 bases between them. The CDR3 DNA reads as TGTGCCAGCACCCCAAACTCCGGGGAGCAGTACTTC. It is translated as CASTPNSGEQYF.

The gene calls are TRBV28 and TRBJ2-7, with TRBD1 matching over 7 bases. CDR3 length: 14 amino acids. With 7 bases clipped from V and 0 bases from J, the junction kept 6 bases outside the gene matches. CDR1 is MDHEN and CDR2 is SYDVKM in the germline V gene. CDR3 sequence reads: CASKRDSYSYEQYF. Written as DNA, the CDR3 is TGTGCCAGCAAAAGGGACAGTTACTCCTACGAGCAGTACTTC.

This chain links TRBV19 with TRBJ2-5, with 9 positions matching TRBD1. The germline gives CDR1 LNHDA, CDR2 SQIVND (reference sequence). The CDR3 extends over 15 amino acids. The J segment lost 0 bases and the V segment lost 3 bases, leaving 2 bases of the junction unmatched. CDR3 sequence reads: CASSIGQGNQETQYF. The CDR3 bases are TGTGCCAGTAGTATCGGACAGGGGAACCAAGAGACCCAGTACTTC.

CDR3 residues: CASSIGAVKYTQYF. Written as DNA, the CDR3 is TGTGCCAGTAGTATAGGGGCAGTGAAGTATACGCAGTATTTT. This rearrangement joins TRBV19 to TRBJ2-3; D gene ambiguous. From germline, CDR1 is LNHDA and CDR2 SQIVND (reference sequence). V shed 1 base and J shed 7 bases, with 12 bases lying between them. The CDR3 is made up of 14 amino acids.

DNA of the CDR3: TGTGCCAGCAGCTTAGGAGACAGGGGGCTAGGCTCACCCCTCCACTTT. It specifies CASSLGDRGLGSPLHF. The rearrangement links TRBV11-2 to TRBJ1-6, with 10 bases matching TRBD1. This CDR3 region has 16 residues. Germline assignment: CDR1 SGHAT and CDR2 FQNNGV. The ends lost 1 base at V and 10 bases at J; junction bases unmatched: 7.

This chain joins TRBV4-1 and TRBJ1-3; TRBD1 matches at 8 bases. Unmatched junction bases numbered 2, after V lost 3 bases and J lost 4 bases. The CDR3 consists of 14 residues. CDR1 is MGHRA and CDR2 is YSYEKL in the germline V gene. CDR3 coding DNA: TGCGCCAGCAGCCAGCAGGGGGCAGGAAACACCATATATTTT. Translating gives CASSQQGAGNTIYF.

There are a few counts of this clone. The CDR3 DNA is TGTGCCAGCAGCCCCAGTCGACAGGGAAGGGTGACTGAAGCTTTCTTT. It encodes CASSPSRQGRVTEAFF. The J gene is TRBJ1-1, the V gene TRBV14; 7 bases agree with TRBD1. Germline CDR1 SGHDN, CDR2 FVKESK. The trim removed 4 bases at V and 5 bases at J, leaving 13 bases unmatched. The CDR3 spans 16 residues. The complete variable domain, with remaining parts taken from reference TRBV14 and TRBJ1-1, reads EAGVTQFPSHSVIEKGQTVTLRCDPISGHDNLYWYRRVMGKEIKFLLHFVKESKQDESGMPNNRFLAERTGGTYSTLKVQPAELEDSGVYFCASSPSRQGRVTEAFFGQGTRLTVV.

The chain links TRBV14 to TRBJ2-3; 10 nucleotides line up with TRBD2. Germline CDR1 reads SGHDN; CDR2 reads FVKESK. The CDR3 totals 16 residues. V trimming: 4 bases; J trimming: 4 bases; junction bases outside the gene matches: 8. CDR3 amino acids: CASSRAGGALADTQYF. The CDR3 DNA reads TGTGCCAGCAGCCGAGCGGGGGGGGCTTTGGCAGATACGCAGTATTTT.

The chain couples TRBV28 to TRBJ1-1; possible D gene TRBD1, 5 bases. The CDR3 runs to 12 residues. Germline lookup yields CDR1 MDHEN and CDR2 SYDVKM. Trimming pared 5 bases from V and 7 bases from J, leaving 11 bases between. DNA of the CDR3: TGTGCCAGCAGTCCAGGGTACAGTGAAGCTTTCTTT. Translation: CASSPGYSEAFF.

The chain joins TRBV7-9 to TRBJ1-2; 8 bases align to TRBD1. The V gene end was trimmed by 0 bases and the J gene end by 0 bases; junction bases not matched to a gene: 12. The CDR3 loop spans 19 amino acids. CDR1 and CDR2 from the germline V gene are SEHNR and FQNEAQ (reference sequence). CDR3 DNA: TGTGCCAGCAGCTTAGCGACAGGGGCTGGTTTGGGTTCTAACTATGGCTACACCTTC. Translated, it gives CASSLATGAGLGSNYGYTF.

The V and J genes are TRBV11-2 and TRBJ1-1; D might be TRBD1 (5 bases). V dropped 5 bases and J dropped 11 bases, with 18 bases sitting between them. The CDR3 runs 13 residues. Germline values: CDR1 SGHAT, CDR2 FQNNGV. CDR3 nucleotide sequence: TGTGCCAGCAGCCCAATCCGGGGGTGGGTGGCTTTCTTT. Protein sequence: CASSPIRGWVAFF.

The chain is built from TRBV15 and TRBJ2-7; 7 positions agree with TRBD2. V lost 5 bases to trimming and J lost 2 bases; unmatched junction nucleotides: 6. The CDR3 covers 14 residues. Germline V gives CDR1 LNHNV, CDR2 YYDKDF (reference sequence). DNA for the CDR3: TGTGCCACCAGCGCAGGAAGCGGGGCCTACGAGCAGTACTTC. Protein: CATSAGSGAYEQYF.

V usage is TRBV11-2 and J usage is TRBJ1-3; 7 bases fit TRBD1. V was pared by 5 bases and J by 2 bases, with 9 bases of the junction left unmatched. The CDR3 is 16 amino acids. Germline V lookup: CDR1 SGHAT, CDR2 FQNNGV. CDR3 DNA sequence: TGTGCCAGCAGCCCTTTGACAGGGCTAACTGGAAACACCATATATTTT. Its translation is CASSPLTGLTGNTIYF.

This chain links TRBV2 with TRBJ1-2, with D unresolved. CDR1 and CDR2 (germline): SNHLY, FYNNEI. There are 16 residues in the CDR3. V was pared by 6 bases and J by 2 bases, with 19 bases between. As DNA, the CDR3 is TGTGCCAGCAGCTATACAGAAGGTGCGGGAAACTATGGCTACACCTTC. It is translated as CASSYTEGAGNYGYTF.

V usage is TRBV9 and J usage is TRBJ1-6; D unclear. Trimming removed 4 bases from V and 9 bases from J, with 20 bases in between. CDR1 and CDR2 from the germline V gene are SGDLS and YYNGEE. CDR3 length: 16 residues. For the CDR3, the DNA is TGTGCCAGCAGCCCTCGCAGAGATGCGGTGTCTTCACCCCTCCACTTT. It encodes CASSPRRDAVSSPLHF.

This clone was picked up a small number of times. This chain uses TRBV28 with TRBJ1-2; TRBD1 is a possible D gene (5 bases). There are 14 residues in the CDR3. The V gene lost 5 bases and the J gene lost 8 bases, with 18 bases spanning the gap. CDR1 MDHEN and CDR2 SYDVKM come from the germline V gene. The CDR3, as DNA: TGTGCCAGCAGTCCGTCCGAGGGGAGGTGGGGCTACACCTTC. Translated, it gives CASSPSEGRWGYTF.

The rearrangement joins TRBV19 to TRBJ2-3; 11 nucleotides match TRBD1. With 5 bases clipped from V and 4 bases from J, the junction kept 8 bases outside the gene matches. CDR1 is LNHDA and CDR2 is SQIVND in the germline V gene (reference sequence). CDR3 length: 16 residues. CDR3 sequence reads: CASSLKDRGLADTQYF. The CDR3 DNA reads as TGTGCCAGTAGTCTTAAGGACAGGGGGCTGGCAGATACGCAGTATTTT.

The rearrangement links TRBV11-3 to TRBJ2-1, with a possible D match to TRBD2 (7 bases). V was trimmed by 5 bases and J by 2 bases, leaving 13 bases between them. The CDR3 has 15 amino acids. CDR1 and CDR2 from the germline V gene are SGHNT and YENEEA. Here the CDR3 reads CASSPGGSPYNEQFF. CDR3 DNA: TGTGCCAGCAGCCCGGGGGGCAGTCCCTACAATGAGCAGTTCTTC.